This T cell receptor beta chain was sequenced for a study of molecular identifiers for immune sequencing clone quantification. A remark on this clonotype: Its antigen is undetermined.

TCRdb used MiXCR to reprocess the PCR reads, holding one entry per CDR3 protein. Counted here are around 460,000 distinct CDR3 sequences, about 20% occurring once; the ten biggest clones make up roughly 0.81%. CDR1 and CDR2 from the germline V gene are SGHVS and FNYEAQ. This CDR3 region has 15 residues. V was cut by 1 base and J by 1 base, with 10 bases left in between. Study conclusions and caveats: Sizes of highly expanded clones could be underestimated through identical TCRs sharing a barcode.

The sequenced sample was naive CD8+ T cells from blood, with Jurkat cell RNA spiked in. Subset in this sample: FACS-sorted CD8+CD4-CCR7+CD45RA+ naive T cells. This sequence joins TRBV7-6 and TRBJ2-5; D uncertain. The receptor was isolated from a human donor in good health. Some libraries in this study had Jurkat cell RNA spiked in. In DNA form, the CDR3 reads TGTGCCAGCAGCTTAGGCACAGAGCTCCAAGAGACCCAGTACTTC. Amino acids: CASSLGTELQETQYF.